The T cell receptor beta chain described here comes from a study of graft-versus-host responses after intestinal transplantation. Study details: Anti-thymocyte globulin induction, then tacrolimus and steroids for about three years, went to all recipients. Broader study findings: Some GvH clones appeared in ileal mucosa or blood before recipient bone marrow.

This clone showed up just once. Its antigen is unidentified. Here immunoSEQ multiplex PCR was the method, and the copy in TCRdb shows in-frame clones only, minus some. The sample includes about 130,000 clones, around nine tenths seen only once; the top ten take approximately 0.2%. Germline CDR1 reads SGHDT; CDR2 reads YYEEEE. The CDR3 totals 13 residues. V lost 3 bases, J lost 3 bases, and 7 bases lay in between. The receptor comes from a human donor who received an intestinal transplant. The chain joins TRBV5-6 to TRBJ2-1; a possible D gene is TRBD1 (5 bases). Sample: unstimulated CD4+ T cells sorted from spleen or lymph node cells, taken before intestinal transplant. DNA for the CDR3: TGTGCCAGCAGCTCTGACAGCTACAATGAGCAGTTCTTC. It codes for CASSSDSYNEQFF.